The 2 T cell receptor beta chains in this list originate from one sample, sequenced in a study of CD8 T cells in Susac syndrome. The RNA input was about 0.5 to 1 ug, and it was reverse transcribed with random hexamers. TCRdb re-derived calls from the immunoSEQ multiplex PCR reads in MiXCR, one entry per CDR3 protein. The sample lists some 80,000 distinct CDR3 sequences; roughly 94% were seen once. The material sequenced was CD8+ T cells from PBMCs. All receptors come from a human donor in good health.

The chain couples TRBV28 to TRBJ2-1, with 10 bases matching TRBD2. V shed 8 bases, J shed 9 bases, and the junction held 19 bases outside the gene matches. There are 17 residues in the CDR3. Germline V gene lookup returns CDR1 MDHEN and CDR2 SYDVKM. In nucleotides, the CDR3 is TGTGCCAGCCGCCCAACGATAGCTAGCGGGGGAGGGGGTGAGCAGTTCTTC. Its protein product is CASRPTIASGGGGEQFF. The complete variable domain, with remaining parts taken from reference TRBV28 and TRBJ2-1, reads DVKVTQSSRYLVKRTGEKVFLECVQDMDHENMFWYRQDPGLGLRLIYFSYDVKMKEKGDIPEGYSVSREKKERFSLILESASTNQTSMYLCASRPTIASGGGGEQFFGPGTRLTVL.

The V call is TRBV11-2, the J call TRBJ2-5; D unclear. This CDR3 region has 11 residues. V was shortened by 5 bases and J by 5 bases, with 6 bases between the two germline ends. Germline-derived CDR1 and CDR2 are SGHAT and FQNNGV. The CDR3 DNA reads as TGTGCCAGCAGCAAAGGGGAGACCCAGTACTTC. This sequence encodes CASSKGETQYF.